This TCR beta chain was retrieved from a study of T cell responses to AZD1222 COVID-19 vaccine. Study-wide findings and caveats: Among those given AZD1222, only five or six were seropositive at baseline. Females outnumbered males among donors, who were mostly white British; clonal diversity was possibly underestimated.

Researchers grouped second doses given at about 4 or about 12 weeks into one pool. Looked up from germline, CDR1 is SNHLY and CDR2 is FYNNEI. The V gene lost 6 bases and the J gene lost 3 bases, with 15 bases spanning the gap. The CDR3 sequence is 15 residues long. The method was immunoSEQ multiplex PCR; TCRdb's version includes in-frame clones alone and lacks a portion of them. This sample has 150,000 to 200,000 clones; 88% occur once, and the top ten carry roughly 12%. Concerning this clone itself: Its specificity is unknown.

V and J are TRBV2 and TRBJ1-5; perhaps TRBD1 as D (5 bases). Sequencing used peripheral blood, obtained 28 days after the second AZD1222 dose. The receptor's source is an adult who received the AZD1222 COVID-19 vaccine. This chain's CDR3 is CASSVGSGANQPQHF. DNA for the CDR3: TGTGCCAGCAGCGTCGGCAGTGGGGCCAATCAGCCCCAGCATTTT.